This TCR beta chain came from a study of blood T cell repertoires in COVID-19. CDR1 is LNHDA and CDR2 is SQIVND in the germline V gene (reference sequence). The CDR3 is 12 residues long. The V and J ends lost 4 bases and 7 bases respectively, with 8 bases between them. Only in-frame clones appear in the TCRdb table, and some are missing; sequencing was by immunoSEQ multiplex PCR. The top ten hold around 7.8% of the sample, which has 240,000 or so clones, about nine tenths seen once. The clonotype was recovered from a man between 60 and 75 years old who had recovered from COVID-19. The sequenced material came from peripheral blood. The chain is built from TRBV19 and TRBJ1-5, with D unclear. The CDR3: CASSTSGQPQHF. As DNA, the CDR3 is TGTGCCAGTAGTACCTCGGGACAGCCCCAGCATTTT.